This passage covers 4 T cell receptor beta chains from one sample sequenced in a study of OX40 agonist ivuxolimab in advanced cancers. TCRdb's table, derived via immunoSEQ multiplex PCR, lists solely in-frame clones and lacks some. This table has tens of thousands of clones, more than 85% appearing once. Sequenced here: CD4+ or CD8+ T cells sorted from blood, sampled in a trial of the OX40 agonist ivuxolimab. These receptors were taken from an adult with an advanced solid tumor such as melanoma, head and neck, liver or kidney cancer.

Here the CDR3 reads CASSSHGAEAFF. CDR3 in DNA: TGTGCCAGCAGCTCGCACGGGGCCGAAGCTTTCTTT. The rearrangement joins TRBV11-2 to TRBJ1-1, with TRBD1 as a possible D gene (5 bases). Trimming removed 4 bases at V and 8 bases at J, with 11 bases between. Germline CDR1 and CDR2: SGHAT and FQNNGV. The CDR3 length is 12 residues.

This clone was recorded a few times. The chain carries TRBV29-1 and TRBJ2-5; the D gene is possibly TRBD2 (5 bases). There are 11 residues in the CDR3. Trimming removed 6 bases from V and 7 bases from J, with 12 bases in between. Germline CDR1 reads SQVTM; CDR2 reads ANQGSEA. The CDR3 sequence is CSVRTEWTQYF. CDR3 bases: TGCAGCGTCCGGACTGAATGGACCCAGTACTTC.

The chain combines TRBV5-6 with TRBJ2-7; the D is unclear. In germline, CDR1 is SGHDT, CDR2 YYEEEE. CDR3 length: 13 amino acids. With 1 base removed from V and 11 bases from J, the gap between germline ends came to 16 bases. The CDR3 reads CASSLSSHPREYF. For the CDR3, the DNA is TGTGCCAGCAGCTTGTCGTCCCATCCTCGGGAGTACTTC.

Of note for this clone: Relative to the germline gene, one junction end is altered; a read error may explain this. V usage is TRBV9 and J usage is TRBJ1-5; weak D call: TRBD1 (5 bases). CDR3 length: 15 residues. CDR1 SGDLS and CDR2 YYNGEE come from the germline V gene. The CDR3 DNA is TGTGTCAGCAGCGCCGGGACTCATAGCAATCAGCCCCAGCATTTT. Its protein product is CVSSAGTHSNQPQHF.